The 25 T cell receptor beta chains below all came from one sample that was sequenced in a study of siplizumab effects on memory and regulatory T cells. Sequenced by immunoSEQ multiplex PCR; TCRdb stores in-frame clones only, minus some. The sample yields about 80,000 clones, around 95% seen once. Sequencing used CD8+ T cells sorted from blood. These receptors all stem from a human donor in good health.

The chain carries TRBV7-8 and TRBJ1-5, with D tentatively TRBD1 (5 bases). The CDR3 has 14 amino acids. In germline, CDR1 is SGHVS, CDR2 FQNEAQ. With 5 bases removed from V and 0 bases from J, the gap between germline ends came to 8 bases. The CDR3 reads CASSVQGSNQPQHF. The CDR3 DNA reads TGTGCCAGCAGCGTTCAGGGTAGCAATCAGCCCCAGCATTTT.

This chain joins TRBV5-8 and TRBJ2-2, with 7 bases aligning to TRBD1. Germline V gene data show CDR1 as SGHTS and CDR2 as YDEGEE. The CDR3 loop spans 15 amino acids. Trimming cost V 4 bases and J 7 bases; bases outside gene matches: 10. CDR3 region: CASSGNRGVGGELFF. The CDR3 nucleotides are TGTGCCAGCAGCGGAAACAGGGGAGTCGGCGGGGAGCTGTTTTTT.

This clone was seen a single time. J is TRBJ2-1 and V is TRBV4-1; 7 bases match TRBD2. V was clipped by 0 bases and J by 7 bases; unmatched bases: 6. CDR3 length equals 15 residues. The germline V gene has CDR1 MGHRA and CDR2 YSYEKL. Written as DNA, the CDR3 is TGCGCCAGCAGCCAAGATCTAGCGGCCTCTAATGAGCAGTTCTTC. It specifies CASSQDLAASNEQFF.

The V gene is TRBV7-8, the J gene TRBJ1-6; 9 bases are a match to TRBD1. The ends lost 2 bases at V and 8 bases at J; junction bases unmatched: 4. The CDR3 extends over 15 amino acids. Germline V gene sequence: CDR1 SGHVS, CDR2 FQNEAQ. CDR3 sequence reads: CASSLPTGGDSPLHF. For the CDR3, the DNA is TGTGCCAGCAGCTTACCGACAGGGGGAGATTCACCCCTCCACTTT.

The V gene is TRBV10-3, the J gene TRBJ2-1; 9 positions agree with TRBD2. Per germline, CDR1 ENHRY and CDR2 SYGVKD. The V and J ends lost 0 bases and 7 bases, in that order; junction bases with no gene match: 7. The CDR3 extends over 16 amino acids. CDR3 in DNA: TGTGCCATCAGTGAGTCTATGGCGGGAGGGTATAATGAGCAGTTCTTC. Protein: CAISESMAGGYNEQFF.

The rearrangement uses TRBV7-3 and TRBJ2-3, with 11 positions matching TRBD1. The V and J ends lost 5 bases and 4 bases, in that order; junction bases with no gene match: 8. CDR3 size: 16 residues. Germline lookup yields CDR1 SGHTA and CDR2 FQGTGA. CDR3 residues: CASSPMDRGLSDTQYF. The CDR3 DNA follows: TGTGCCAGCAGCCCCATGGACAGGGGGCTTTCAGATACGCAGTATTTT.

The chain's CDR3 is CASQWGQTYEQYF. The CDR3 DNA follows: TGCGCCAGCCAATGGGGCCAAACCTACGAGCAGTACTTC. The genes are TRBV5-1 and TRBJ2-7, with D maybe TRBD1 (5 bases). Trimming removed 7 bases from V and 2 bases from J, with 13 bases in between. The CDR3 runs 13 residues. Germline V gives CDR1 SGHRS, CDR2 YFSETQ.

The chain joins TRBV19 to TRBJ2-3, with D hard to call. There are 12 residues in the CDR3. Looked up from germline, CDR1 is LNHDA and CDR2 is SQIVND (reference sequence). V lost 8 bases and J lost 4, with 10 bases in between. CDR3 coding DNA: TGTGCCAGTTTAGGACGGCCAGATACGCAGTATTTT. Its translation: CASLGRPDTQYF.

The V gene is TRBV28, the J gene TRBJ2-1; TRBD1 agrees at 7 bases. From germline, CDR1 is MDHEN and CDR2 SYDVKM. This CDR3 is built from 15 residues. Unmatched junction bases numbered 11, after V lost 5 bases and J lost 7 bases. The CDR3 DNA sequence: TGTGCCAGCAGTCCAAGAGACAGGGTATCGAATGAGCAGTTCTTC. This gives the protein CASSPRDRVSNEQFF.

A note on this clone: This sample includes further DNA sequences coding for the same CDR3. The chain joins TRBV19 to TRBJ2-1; no firm D call. Trimming left V 2 bases short and J 4 bases short, with 6 bases between. There are 13 residues in the CDR3. Germline V CDR1 and CDR2: LNHDA, SQIVND (reference sequence). The CDR3 protein is CASSIRAYNEQFF. The CDR3 DNA reads as TGTGCCAGTAGTATACGGGCATACAATGAGCAGTTCTTC.

This chain joins TRBV15 and TRBJ2-3; 7 bases align to TRBD2. CDR1 and CDR2 from the germline V gene are LNHNV and YYDKDF (reference sequence). Trimming at V came to 0 bases and at J to 7 bases, leaving 7 bases not matched to a gene. The CDR3 is 15 residues long. The CDR3: CATSRDGGRAHTQYF. In DNA, the CDR3 is TGTGCCACCAGCAGAGATGGCGGGAGAGCACATACGCAGTATTTT.

V usage is TRBV6-5 and J usage is TRBJ2-1, with a weak D call TRBD2 (6 bases). V was cut by 0 bases and J by 9 bases, with 12 bases left in between. Germline V lookup: CDR1 MNHEY, CDR2 SVGAGI. This CDR3 contains 14 residues. The CDR3 sequence is CASSYSEGISEQFF. The CDR3 DNA reads TGTGCCAGCAGTTACTCGGAGGGGATTAGTGAGCAGTTCTTC.

This chain connects TRBV6-4 to TRBJ2-7, with 7 bases fitting TRBD1. Germline loops: CDR1 MRHNA, CDR2 SNTAGT. The CDR3 covers 17 residues. The junction had 14 bases not matched to a gene; V was cut back by 0 bases and J by 6 bases. CDR3 region: CASSDSHRNDRDGEQYF. CDR3 in DNA: TGTGCCAGCAGTGACTCCCACCGAAACGACAGGGATGGCGAGCAGTACTTC.

The CDR3 here is CASSDSHTSGYTF. In DNA, the CDR3 is TGTGCCAGCAGTGATTCCCACACAAGCGGCTACACCTTC. V is TRBV6-1 and J is TRBJ1-2; D remains unclear. The germline gives CDR1 MNHNS, CDR2 SASEGT. The CDR3 extends over 13 amino acids. Trimming left V 3 bases short and J 8 bases short, with 13 bases between.

V usage is TRBV4-2 and J usage is TRBJ2-2, with D perhaps TRBD1 (5 bases). Per the germline V gene, CDR1 is LGHNA and CDR2 is YNFKEQ. The V and J ends lost 0 bases and 6 bases respectively, with 8 bases between them. The CDR3 length is 14 residues. The CDR3 DNA reads as TGTGCCAGCAGCCAAGAAGGGGTCTCCGGGGAGCTGTTTTTT. Translating gives CASSQEGVSGELFF.

V is TRBV27 and J is TRBJ2-5; perhaps TRBD1 as D (5 bases). The V and J ends lost 4 bases and 3 bases respectively, with 9 bases between them. CDR1 MNHEY and CDR2 SMNVEV come from the germline V gene (reference sequence). CDR3 length: 13 residues. DNA of the CDR3: TGTGCCAGCAGTTCAGGGTTGGAAGAGACCCAGTACTTC. Amino acid sequence: CASSSGLEETQYF.

The chain joins TRBV27 to TRBJ2-3; no reliable D call. The CDR3 is made up of 12 amino acids. V lost 3 bases, J lost 2 bases, and 3 bases lay in between. Germline CDR1 is MNHEY and CDR2 is SMNVEV (reference sequence). CDR3 in amino acids: CASSFATDTQYF. The CDR3 DNA sequence: TGTGCCAGCAGTTTCGCCACAGATACGCAGTATTTT.

This chain links TRBV19 with TRBJ2-7; 12 positions agree with TRBD2. This CDR3 spans 16 amino acids. CDR1 is LNHDA, CDR2 SQIVND, per germline (reference sequence). V was pared by 5 bases and J by 0 bases, with 5 bases of the junction left unmatched. The CDR3 protein is CASSVGLAGSSYEQYF. CDR3 nucleotides: TGTGCCAGTAGTGTTGGACTAGCGGGGAGCTCCTACGAGCAGTACTTC.

This clone was observed a single time. The chain carries TRBV7-3 and TRBJ2-3, with D possibly called TRBD1 or TRBD2 (6 bases each). Germline CDR1 and CDR2: SGHTA and FQGTGA. Between the trimmed V and J ends, which lost 0 bases and 0 bases, there was a span of 16 bases. This CDR3 contains 18 residues. Written as DNA, the CDR3 is TGTGCCAGCAGCTTAACGTTTGGGGGCGGGACGAGCACAGATACGCAGTATTTT. Residues: CASSLTFGGGTSTDTQYF.

This clone has a single count. The rearrangement joins TRBV28 to TRBJ1-1; no clear D. The CDR3 extends over 14 amino acids. Trimming removed 2 bases at V and 4 bases at J, with 11 bases between. Per the germline V gene, CDR1 is MDHEN and CDR2 is SYDVKM. CDR3 DNA sequence: TGTGCCAGCAGTTTAGACCCGGAAGGCACTGAAGCTTTCTTT. It yields the protein CASSLDPEGTEAFF.

The chain couples TRBV7-3 to TRBJ2-7; 9 positions match TRBD1. Germline V gene sequence: CDR1 SGHTA, CDR2 FQGTGA. This CDR3 is 14 amino acids long. The trim removed 5 bases at V and 1 base at J, leaving 3 bases unmatched. CDR3 residues: CASSPGTGSYEQYF. CDR3 DNA sequence: TGTGCCAGCAGCCCGGGGACAGGGTCCTACGAGCAGTACTTC.

V usage is TRBV7-3 and J usage is TRBJ2-1; 14 nucleotides line up with TRBD2. The CDR3 extends over 18 amino acids. Germline CDR1 reads SGHTA; CDR2 reads FQGTGA. V shed 5 bases, J shed 9 bases, and the junction held 15 bases outside the gene matches. In nucleotides, the CDR3 is TGTGCCAGCAGCCCGGGACTAGCGGGAGTAGGGGGTTCGGGTGAGCAGTTCTTC. This translates into CASSPGLAGVGGSGEQFF.

The chain has TRBV19 and TRBJ2-1; D unresolved. The germline V gene has CDR1 LNHDA and CDR2 SQIVND (reference sequence). The CDR3 extends over 15 amino acids. V gave up 0 bases and J gave up 9 bases, with 15 bases separating them. The CDR3 coding sequence is TGTGCCAGTAGTATAGATCTATGGGCGGTGGGTGAGCAGTTCTTC. This gives the protein CASSIDLWAVGEQFF.

J is TRBJ1-1 and V is TRBV10-3; the D is unclear. In germline, CDR1 is ENHRY, CDR2 SYGVKD. This CDR3 spans 17 amino acids. V lost 3 bases, J lost 1 base, and 18 bases lay in between. The CDR3 reads CAISEDRGISANTEAFF. DNA of the CDR3: TGTGCCATCAGTGAAGATCGCGGGATATCTGCGAACACTGAAGCTTTCTTT.

This clone is a singleton in its sample. The chain joins TRBV7-9 to TRBJ2-7; either TRBD1 or TRBD2 may supply D (5 bases each). Looked up from germline, CDR1 is SEHNR and CDR2 is FQNEAQ (reference sequence). The CDR3 spans 11 residues. The ends were cut back, 4 bases at V and 5 bases at J, with 6 bases in the middle. The CDR3 DNA is TGTGCCAGCAGCTCGGGGCACGAGCAGTACTTC. Translating gives CASSSGHEQYF. Variable domain in full (rest from reference TRBV7-9 and TRBJ2-7): DTGVSQNPRHKITKRGQNVTFRCDPISEHNRLYWYRQTLGQGPEFLTYFQNEAQLEKSRLLSDRFSAERPKGSFSTLEIQRTEQGDSAMYLCASSSGHEQYFGPGTRLTVT.